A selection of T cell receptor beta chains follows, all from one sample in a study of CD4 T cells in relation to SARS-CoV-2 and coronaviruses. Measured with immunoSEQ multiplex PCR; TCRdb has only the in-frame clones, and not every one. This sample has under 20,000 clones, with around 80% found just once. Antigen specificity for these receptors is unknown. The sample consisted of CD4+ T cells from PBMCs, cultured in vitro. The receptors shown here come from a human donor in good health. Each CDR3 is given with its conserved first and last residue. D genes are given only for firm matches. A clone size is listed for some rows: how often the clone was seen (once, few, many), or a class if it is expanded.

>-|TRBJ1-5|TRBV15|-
CATSRDVGINQPQHF
TGTGCCACCAGCAGAGATGTAGGGATCAATCAGCCCCAGCATTTT
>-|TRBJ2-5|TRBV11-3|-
CASSASAAETQYF
TGTGCCAGCAGCGCTAGTGCGGCAGAGACCCAGTACTTC
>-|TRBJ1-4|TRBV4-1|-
CASSILPDRSLNEKLFF
TGCGCCAGCAGCATACTGCCAGACCGCAGCTTAAATGAAAAACTGTTTTTT
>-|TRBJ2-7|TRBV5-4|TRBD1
CASSGAGTDKYEQYF
TGTGCCAGCAGCGGTGCCGGGACAGACAAATACGAGCAGTACTTC
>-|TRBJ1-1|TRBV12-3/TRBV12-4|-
CASSYGVYTEAFF
TGTGCCAGCAGTTACGGGGTATATACTGAAGCTTTCTTT
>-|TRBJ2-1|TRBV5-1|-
CASSWPATEQFF
TGCGCCAGCAGCTGGCCGGCCACTGAGCAGTTCTTC
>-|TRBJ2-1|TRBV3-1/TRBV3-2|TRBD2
CASSPSTSGTYNEQFF
TGTGCCAGCAGCCCATCGACTAGCGGGACTTACAATGAGCAGTTCTTC
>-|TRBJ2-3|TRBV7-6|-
CASSLVSSGTDTQYF
TGTGCCAGCAGCCTCGTTTCTAGCGGCACAGATACGCAGTATTTT
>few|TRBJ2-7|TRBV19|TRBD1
CASSITGTVYEQYF
TGTGCCAGTAGTATAACTGGGACAGTCTACGAGCAGTACTTC
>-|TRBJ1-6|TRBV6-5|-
CASRVGTAKEPLHF
TGTGCCAGCAGGGTGGGGACCGCAAAAGAGCCCCTCCACTTT
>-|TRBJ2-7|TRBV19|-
CASSMWLGSYEQYF
TGTGCCAGTAGTATGTGGCTAGGATCGTACGAGCAGTACTTC
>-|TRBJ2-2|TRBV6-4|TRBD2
CASSSSGNGELFF
TGTGCCAGCAGTTCTAGCGGGAACGGGGAGCTGTTTTTT
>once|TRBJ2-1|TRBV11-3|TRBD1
CASSLVGDRGYEQFF
TGTGCCAGCAGCTTAGTTGGGGACAGGGGCTATGAGCAGTTCTTC
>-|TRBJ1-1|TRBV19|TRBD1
CASSLRQGYMNTEAFF
TGTGCCAGTAGTCTACGACAGGGTTACATGAACACTGAAGCTTTCTTT
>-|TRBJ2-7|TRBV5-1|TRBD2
CASSFHEPGGRSEQYF
TGCGCCAGCAGCTTCCACGAGCCGGGAGGACGTAGCGAGCAGTACTTC
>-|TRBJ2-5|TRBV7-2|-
CASSSVSGVQETQYF
TGTGCCAGCAGCTCGGTTTCGGGAGTTCAAGAGACCCAGTACTTC
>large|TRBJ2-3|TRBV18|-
CASSTYTDTQYF
TGTGCCAGCTCAACCTACACAGATACGCAGTATTTT
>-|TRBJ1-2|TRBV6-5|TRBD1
CASRARQGTDGYTF
TGTGCCAGCAGAGCCAGACAGGGGACCGATGGCTACACCTTC
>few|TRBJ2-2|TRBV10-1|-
CASSRMDTGELFF
TGCGCCAGCAGTCGGATGGACACCGGGGAGCTGTTTTTT
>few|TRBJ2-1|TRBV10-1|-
CASSETAAPGVNEQFF
TGCGCCAGCAGTGAGACGGCGGCCCCCGGGGTAAATGAGCAGTTCTTC
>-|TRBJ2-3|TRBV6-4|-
CASSGGRSDTQYF
TGTGCCAGCAGTGGCGGACGTTCAGATACGCAGTATTTT
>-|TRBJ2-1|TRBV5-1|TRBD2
CASSSTLAGVNEQFF
TGCGCCAGCAGCTCGACCCTAGCGGGAGTTAATGAGCAGTTCTTC
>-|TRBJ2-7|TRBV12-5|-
CASGLMPPSGLQYF
TGTGCTAGTGGTTTGATGCCCCCCTCTGGATTGCAGTACTTC
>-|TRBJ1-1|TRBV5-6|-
CASSHAGGGAKNTEAFF
TGTGCCAGCAGCCACGCGGGTGGAGGGGCGAAGAACACTGAAGCTTTCTTT
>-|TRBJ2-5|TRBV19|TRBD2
CASTRLAGTGTQYF
TGTGCCAGTACCCGACTAGCGGGGACGGGGACCCAGTACTTC
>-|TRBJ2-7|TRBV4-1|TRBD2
CASSPGWWGGEEQYF
TGCGCCAGCAGCCCCGGTTGGTGGGGGGGTGAGGAGCAGTACTTC
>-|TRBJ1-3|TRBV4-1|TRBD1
CASSHNDRVSGNTIYF
TGCGCCAGCAGCCATAACGACAGGGTATCAGGAAACACCATATATTTT
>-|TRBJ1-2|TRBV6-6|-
CASRPRGGAKNGYTF
TGTGCCAGCCGACCCAGGGGAGGGGCTAAAAATGGCTACACCTTC
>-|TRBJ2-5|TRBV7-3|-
CASSRAAQETQYF
TGTGCCAGCAGCCGGGCGGCCCAAGAGACCCAGTACTTC
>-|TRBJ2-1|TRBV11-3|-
CASSLDGSGYNEQFF
TGTGCCAGCAGCTTAGACGGGTCAGGTTACAATGAGCAGTTCTTC
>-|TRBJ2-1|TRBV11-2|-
CASSPWSSYNEQFF
TGTGCCAGCAGCCCCTGGAGCTCCTACAATGAGCAGTTCTTC
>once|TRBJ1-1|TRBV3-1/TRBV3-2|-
CASSQGGFAEAFF
TGTGCCAGCAGCCAAGGGGGTTTCGCTGAAGCTTTCTTT
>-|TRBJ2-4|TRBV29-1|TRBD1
CSVLHDRDGNIQYF
TGCAGCGTTCTTCACGACAGGGATGGAAACATTCAGTACTTC
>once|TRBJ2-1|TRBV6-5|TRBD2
CASVAGGFYNEQFF
TGTGCCAGTGTAGCGGGAGGGTTCTACAATGAGCAGTTCTTC
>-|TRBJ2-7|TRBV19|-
CARYRVSYEQYF
TGTGCCAGGTACAGGGTGTCCTACGAGCAGTACTTC
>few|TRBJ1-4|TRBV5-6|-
CASSLGTWVEKLFF
TGTGCCAGCAGCTTGGGGACGTGGGTCGAAAAACTGTTTTTT
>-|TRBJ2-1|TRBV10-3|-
CAISESGGQYNEQFF
TGTGCCATCAGTGAGTCAGGAGGGCAGTACAATGAGCAGTTCTTC
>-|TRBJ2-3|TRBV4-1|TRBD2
CASSNAGLVGTDTQYF
TGCGCCAGCAGCAACGCAGGACTAGTGGGCACAGATACGCAGTATTTT
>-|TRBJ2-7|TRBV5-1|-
CASRWGLATYEQYF
TGCGCCAGCAGGTGGGGACTTGCTACCTACGAGCAGTACTTC
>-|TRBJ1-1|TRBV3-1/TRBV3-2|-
CASSHRTGTAVYF
TGTGCCAGCAGCCATCGCACCGGGACCGCGGTTTACTTT
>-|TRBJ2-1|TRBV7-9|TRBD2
CASSAGLAGGTTLAKFF
TGTGCCAGCAGCGCGGGACTAGCGGGAGGCACCACCCTAGCCAAGTTCTTC
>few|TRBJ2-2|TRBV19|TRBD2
CASNRLAGVNTGELFF
TGTGCCAGTAACAGACTAGCGGGAGTAAACACCGGGGAGCTGTTTTTT
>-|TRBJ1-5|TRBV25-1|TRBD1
CASSEIETGTGRNQPQHF
TGTGCCAGCAGTGAAATCGAAACCGGGACAGGGAGAAATCAGCCCCAGCATTTT
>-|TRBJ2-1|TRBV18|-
CASSRSRNEQFF
TGTGCCAGCTCTCGATCCCGTAATGAGCAGTTCTTC
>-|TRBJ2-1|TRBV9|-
CASSVVGERRSSYNEQFF
TGTGCCAGCAGCGTAGTTGGGGAGCGGAGAAGCTCCTACAATGAGCAGTTCTTC
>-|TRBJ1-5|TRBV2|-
CASSRDGTWPQHF
TGTGCCAGCAGTCGGGACGGGACGTGGCCCCAGCATTTT
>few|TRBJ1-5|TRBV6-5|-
CASSYSTPETSQPQHF
TGTGCCAGCAGTTACTCCACTCCGGAAACATCCCAGCCCCAGCATTTT
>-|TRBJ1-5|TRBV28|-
CASSFPRHILNSNQPQHF
TGTGCCAGCAGTTTTCCTCGACACATCCTAAATAGCAATCAGCCCCAGCATTTT
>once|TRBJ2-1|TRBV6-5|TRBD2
CASSYIAGLSYNEQFF
TGTGCCAGCAGTTACATAGCGGGGTTATCCTACAATGAGCAGTTCTTC
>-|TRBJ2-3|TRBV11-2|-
CASRDWTASTDTQYF
TGTGCCAGCAGAGATTGGACAGCAAGCACAGATACGCAGTATTTT
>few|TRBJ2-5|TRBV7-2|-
CASSPQSNLKTQYF
TGTGCCAGCAGCCCCCAATCGAATTTAAAGACCCAGTACTTC
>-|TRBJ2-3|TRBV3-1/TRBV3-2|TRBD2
CASSQQILAGSTDTQYF
TGTGCCAGCAGCCAACAAATCCTAGCGGGGAGCACAGATACGCAGTATTTT
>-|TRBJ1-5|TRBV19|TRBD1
CASSIDGTGSNQPQHF
TGTGCCAGTAGTATAGATGGGACAGGCAGCAATCAGCCCCAGCATTTT
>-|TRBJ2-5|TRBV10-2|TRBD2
CASSESLGLAGVSETQYF
TGCGCCAGCAGTGAGTCGCTGGGACTAGCGGGAGTCTCCGAGACCCAGTACTTC
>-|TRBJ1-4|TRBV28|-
CASSLYRDPEKLFF
TGTGCCAGCAGTTTATACCGGGACCCAGAAAAACTGTTTTTT
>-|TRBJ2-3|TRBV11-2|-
CASSLVPDTQYF
TGTGCCAGCAGCTTAGTACCAGATACGCAGTATTTT
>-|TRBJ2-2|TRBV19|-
CASRIDVGGDIGTGELFF
TGTGCCAGTAGGATAGACGTAGGGGGGGATATCGGCACCGGGGAGCTGTTTTTT